The clone carrying this T cell receptor (beta chain) was detected ten times or more. Antigen specificity is unknown. The length of the CDR3 is 15 residues. Germline V gene data show CDR1 as MDHEN and CDR2 as SYDVKM. Trimming cost V 6 bases and J 4 bases; bases outside gene matches: 10. Peripheral blood was collected from the related graft donor on the marrow donation day. The method was immunoSEQ multiplex PCR; TCRdb's version includes in-frame clones alone and lacks a portion of them. The sample shows 40,000 to 60,000 clones, none of them appearing just once. The sample originates from a study of T cells after posttransplantation cyclophosphamide. General study results and limits: Recipient CMV seropositivity and CMV reactivation strongly tracked TRB clonality.

Source material: PBMCs. This sequence was found in a middle-aged man in good health, CMV-negative, and a related stem cell transplant donor. This rearrangement joins TRBV28 to TRBJ2-7, with 9 bases identical to TRBD1. The CDR3 region is CASRPTGGASYEQYF. The CDR3 DNA is TGTGCCAGCAGACCCACAGGGGGCGCTTCTTACGAGCAGTACTTC. The full variable domain, with the rest looked up from reference TRBV28 and TRBJ2-7, is DVKVTQSSRYLVKRTGEKVFLECVQDMDHENMFWYRQDPGLGLRLIYFSYDVKMKEKGDIPEGYSVSREKKERFSLILESASTNQTSMYLCASRPTGGASYEQYFGPGTRLTVT.